One sample yielded the 27 T cell receptor beta chains listed below, sequenced in a study of T-cell reconstitution after alpha-beta-depleted transplantation in children. Construction of the TCRbeta library involved unique molecular identifiers. TCRdb ran MiXCR on the PCR reads and lists one entry per CDR3 protein. This sample has 6,200 or so distinct CDR3 sequences, with roughly 15% found just once. The sample in question was PBMCs, obtained before TCRalphabeta/CD19-depleted stem cell transplant. The receptors were gathered from a boy aged 5-17 years with acute lymphoblastic leukemia, due to receive a stem cell transplant.

This clonotype was counted at least ten times. V and J are TRBV27 and TRBJ2-1; D is ambiguous. This CDR3 has 17 residues. The germline V and J ends were trimmed by 0 bases and 0 bases, with 12 bases remaining between them. Germline V CDR1 and CDR2: MNHEY, SMNVEV (reference sequence). The DNA of the CDR3 is TGTGCCAGCAGTTTATCGGCCAGCGCTAGCTCCTACAATGAGCAGTTCTTC. Translating gives CASSLSASASSYNEQFF.

Judged by abundance, this clonotype is medium-sized (0.01 to 0.1%). This chain links TRBV7-2 with TRBJ2-7; 9 nucleotides line up with TRBD2. Germline-derived CDR1 and CDR2 are SGHTA and FQGNSA. The CDR3 spans 15 residues. J lost 7 bases, V lost 3 bases, and 10 bases had no gene match. CDR3: CASSFMGGGAREQYF. Here the CDR3 DNA reads TGTGCCAGCAGCTTCATGGGCGGGGGGGCAAGGGAGCAGTACTTC. Looking up the rest from reference TRBV7-2 and TRBJ2-7 gives the full variable domain: GAGVSQSPSNKVTEKGKDVELRCDPISGHTALYWYRQSLGQGLEFLIYFQGNSAPDKSGLPSDRFSAERTGGSVSTLTIQRTQQEDSAVYLCASSFMGGGAREQYFGPGTRLTVT.

In its sample, this clonotype ranks as medium-sized (0.01 to 0.1%). The chain has TRBV6-2 or TRBV6-3 and TRBJ2-6; no clear D gene. The germline V gene encodes CDR1 MNHEY and CDR2 SVGEGT. The CDR3 loop spans 15 amino acids. Trimming took off 6 bases at V and 0 bases at J, with 9 bases between the two ends. The CDR3 is CASSSHGSGANVLTF. CDR3 nucleotide sequence: TGTGCCAGCAGCTCACACGGCTCTGGGGCCAACGTCCTGACTTTC.

By proportion, this clonotype is medium-sized. The V and J genes are TRBV20-1 and TRBJ2-1; 12 positions agree with TRBD2. The CDR3 sequence is 17 residues long. V was clipped by 6 bases and J by 6 bases; unmatched bases: 15. Per germline, CDR1 DFQATT and CDR2 SNEGSKA (reference sequence). The CDR3 sequence is CSAARLAGVVDPNEQFF. CDR3 sequence (DNA): TGCAGTGCGGCCCGACTAGCGGGAGTTGTGGATCCCAATGAGCAGTTCTTC.

At least ten counts were recorded for this clonotype. The gene calls are TRBV27 and TRBJ1-2; TRBD1 might be the D (5 bases). CDR1 MNHEY and CDR2 SMNVEV come from the germline V gene (reference sequence). The ends were cut back, 6 bases at V and 4 bases at J, with 15 bases in the middle. The CDR3 is 14 residues long. The CDR3 protein is CASRRDGQPYGYTF. In nucleotides, the CDR3 is TGTGCCAGCAGGAGGGACGGACAACCCTATGGCTACACCTTC.

This clonotype is medium-sized in the sample. The V gene is TRBV12-3 or TRBV12-4, the J gene TRBJ2-1, with a possible D match to TRBD1 (5 bases). V was clipped by 7 bases and J by 0 bases, with 13 bases between them. CDR3 length: 15 amino acids. CDR3 coding DNA: TGTGCCAGCAAAAGGGGCCTCAGCTCCTACAATGAGCAGTTCTTC. Its translation: CASKRGLSSYNEQFF.

V gene TRBV20-1 combines with J gene TRBJ2-7, with D uncertain. This CDR3 contains 13 residues. The germline V gene encodes CDR1 DFQATT and CDR2 SNEGSKA (reference sequence). Trimming stripped 3 bases from V and 2 bases from J, with 11 bases between. The CDR3 coding sequence is TGCAGTGCTAGGCGACTTACGGCCTACGAGCAGTACTTC. Residues: CSARRLTAYEQYF.

As to this clonotype: At one end the junction does not follow the germline gene, possibly because of a read error. The CDR3 DNA sequence: TGTGCCAGCAGTTACCACAGAGCGGGTAACACTGAAGCTCTCTTT. This codes for CASSYHRAGNTEALF. The chain recombines TRBV6-5 with TRBJ1-1, with D unclear. There are 15 residues in the CDR3. Per the germline V gene, CDR1 is MNHEY and CDR2 is SVGAGI.

This clonotype is medium-sized by share. V gene TRBV7-8 combines with J gene TRBJ2-2, with TRBD1 as a possible D gene (6 bases). Trimming took 5 bases from V and 6 from J, leaving 13 bases between them. The CDR3 totals 14 residues. In germline, CDR1 is SGHVS, CDR2 FQNEAQ. The CDR3 nucleotides read TGTGCCAGCAGCATAACAGGGCGGGCCGGGGAGCTGTTTTTT. It codes for CASSITGRAGELFF.

By proportion, this clonotype is medium-sized. This rearrangement joins TRBV5-5 to TRBJ1-2; D is ambiguous. CDR1 is SGHKS and CDR2 is YYEKEE in the germline V gene (reference sequence). CDR3 length: 15 amino acids. V lost 4 bases, J lost 8 bases, and 21 bases lay in between. The CDR3 reads CASSPTTTILGGYTF. In nucleotides, the CDR3 is TGTGCCAGCAGCCCAACGACAACTATCCTGGGAGGCTACACCTTC.

This clonotype is termed medium-sized. One end of the junction fails to match germline, which may point to a read error. V gene TRBV20-1 combines with J gene TRBJ1-6; D is ambiguous. The CDR3 sequence is 12 residues long. In germline, CDR1 is DFQATT, CDR2 SNEGSKA (reference sequence). The CDR3 protein is CSARPPNSPLHF. The CDR3 region has the DNA TGCAGTGCTAGACCCCCTAATTCCCCCCTCCACTTT.

The table lists this clonotype with a few counts. The chain has TRBV2 and TRBJ1-5; D may be TRBD1 (5 bases). CDR1 and CDR2 from the germline V gene are SNHLY and FYNNEI. The V end was cut by 2 bases, the J end by 0 bases, with 8 bases between. The CDR3 contains 15 residues. Here the CDR3 reads CASSEWRGSNQPQHF. For the CDR3, the DNA is TGTGCCAGCAGTGAATGGAGGGGTAGCAATCAGCCCCAGCATTTT.

Note on this clonotype: This could be a read error, since a much larger clone is one nucleotide away. The gene calls are TRBV11-2 and TRBJ2-3, with TRBD2 matching over 7 bases. CDR3 length: 15 residues. Germline CDR1 SGHAT, CDR2 FQNNGV. The DNA of the CDR3 is TGTGCCAGCAGCTTGGACGGACTAGGCTCAGATAAGCAGTATTTT. Translated: CASSLDGLGSDKQYF.

The CDR3 region has the DNA TGTGCCAGTCTTAGCGGAAGAGGGGTGACCGGGGAGCTGTTTTTT. Its protein is CASLSGRGVTGELFF. The rearrangement joins TRBV6-2 or TRBV6-3 to TRBJ2-2; D is perhaps TRBD2 (6 bases). The V gene lost 9 bases and the J gene lost 5 bases, with 19 bases spanning the gap. The CDR3 totals 15 residues. From germline, CDR1 is MNHEY and CDR2 SVGEGT.

This clonotype ranks as medium-sized (0.01 to 0.1%). The CDR3 region is CASRTSGSHGYNEQFF. In DNA form, the CDR3 reads TGTGCCAGCCGGACTAGCGGGAGTCATGGCTACAATGAGCAGTTCTTC. V is TRBV6-6 and J is TRBJ2-1, with 13 bases that match TRBD2. J was trimmed by 3 bases and V by 8 bases; bases with no gene match: 7. Germline assignment: CDR1 MNHNY and CDR2 SVGAGI (reference sequence). This CDR3 spans 16 amino acids.

Relative to its sample, this clonotype is medium-sized (0.01 to 0.1%). The rearrangement uses TRBV20-1 and TRBJ2-5; D unclear. In germline, CDR1 is DFQATT, CDR2 SNEGSKA (reference sequence). CDR3 length: 13 amino acids. The ends were cut back, 0 bases at V and 0 bases at J, with 5 bases in the middle. The CDR3 loop reads CSARDRDQETQYF. The CDR3 nucleotides are TGCAGTGCTAGAGATAGGGACCAAGAGACCCAGTACTTC.

As regards this clonotype: The junction departs from the called germline gene at one end, perhaps through a read error. V usage is TRBV6-5 and J usage is TRBJ2-3; D gene unclear. CDR1 MNHEY and CDR2 SVGAGI come from the germline V gene. This CDR3 has 14 residues. This CDR3 is CASSDSVWRDTQYF. The CDR3 DNA follows: TGTGCCAGCAGTGACTCGGTGTGGAGAGATACGCAGTATTTT.

This clonotype was seen just once. The chain couples TRBV5-1 to TRBJ2-1, with TRBD2 matching over 7 bases. CDR1 and CDR2 (germline): SGHRS, YFSETQ. The CDR3 is 14 amino acids. J lost 4 bases, V lost 2 bases, and 3 bases had no gene match. CDR3 amino acids: CASSFGGGYNEQFF. The CDR3 DNA reads as TGCGCCAGCAGCTTTGGGGGAGGGTACAATGAGCAGTTCTTC.

By frequency in the sample, this clonotype is medium-sized (0.01 to 0.1%). This chain links TRBV28 with TRBJ1-5, with D tentatively TRBD1 (5 bases). Germline CDR1 MDHEN, CDR2 SYDVKM. V lost 2 bases, J lost 8 bases, and 16 bases lay in between. This CDR3 is 15 amino acids long. The CDR3 region is CASSLGWGTREPQHF. The CDR3 nucleotides read TGTGCCAGCAGTTTAGGTTGGGGGACGAGGGAGCCCCAGCATTTT.

By frequency in the sample, this clonotype is medium-sized. The chain carries TRBV12-3 or TRBV12-4 and TRBJ1-5; the D gene is possibly TRBD1 (5 bases). The CDR3 covers 14 residues. Trimming cost V 3 bases and J 0 bases, with 6 bases left between them. CDR3 DNA: TGTGCCAGCAGTTTGGGGGATAGCAATCAGCCCCAGCATTTT. Its protein is CASSLGDSNQPQHF.

Sample share makes this clonotype medium-sized (0.01 to 0.1%). V gene TRBV4-1 combines with J gene TRBJ2-1; 10 bases map to TRBD2. J was trimmed by 1 base and V by 1 base; bases with no gene match: 1. The germline gives CDR1 MGHRA, CDR2 YSYEKL. The CDR3 contains 16 residues. CDR3 residues: CASSQGGLASYNEQFF. Here the CDR3 DNA reads TGCGCCAGCAGCCAAGGGGGACTAGCGTCCTACAATGAGCAGTTCTTC.

This clonotype has a count of ten or more. The chain recombines TRBV10-2 with TRBJ2-5; D is perhaps TRBD2 (7 bases). Germline V CDR1 and CDR2: WSHSY, SAAADI. Trimming stripped 8 bases from V and 1 base from J, with 14 bases between. There are 14 residues in the CDR3. DNA of the CDR3: TGCGCCAGCCGGTGGGGGGGCCTCCAAGAGACCCAGTACTTC. Amino acid sequence: CASRWGGLQETQYF.

This clonotype is medium-sized within its sample. The chain couples TRBV27 to TRBJ1-5; 7 bases are a match to TRBD1. The length of the CDR3 is 15 residues. The germline gives CDR1 MNHEY, CDR2 SMNVEV (reference sequence). V trimming: 2 bases; J trimming: 4 bases; junction bases outside the gene matches: 5. CDR3 sequence (DNA): TGTGCCAGCAGTTTACTACAGGGGTCTAATCAGCCCCAGCATTTT. Translating gives CASSLLQGSNQPQHF.

This clonotype is judged medium-sized. V is TRBV5-1 and J is TRBJ1-1; TRBD1 might be the D (6 bases). V shed 1 base and J shed 0 bases, with 16 bases lying between them. Germline V gene data show CDR1 as SGHRS and CDR2 as YFSETQ. This CDR3 has 17 residues. The CDR3 nucleotides read TGCGCCAGCAGCTTGATACCCGGGACAAAGATGAACACTGAAGCTTTCTTT. Encoded protein: CASSLIPGTKMNTEAFF.

This clonotype is medium-sized in the sample. One end of the junction is discordant with germline, which a read error may explain. This chain links TRBV27 with TRBJ2-1, with TRBD1 matching 7 bases. This CDR3 comprises 13 residues. CDR1 MNHEY and CDR2 SMNVEV come from the germline V gene (reference sequence). DNA of the CDR3: TGTGCCAGCAGTTTATGGTTGGGGACAGAGCCGTTCTTC. Translated, it gives CASSLWLGTEPFF.

This clonotype was seen repeatedly, ten times or more. J is TRBJ1-2 and V is TRBV7-2; a possible D gene is TRBD1 (6 bases). The CDR3 covers 15 residues. V was trimmed by 0 bases and J by 2 bases, leaving 10 bases between them. The germline gives CDR1 SGHTA, CDR2 FQGNSA. CDR3 amino acids: CASSLAETGNYGYTF. The CDR3 nucleotides read TGTGCCAGCAGCTTAGCGGAAACAGGGAACTATGGCTACACCTTC.

A remark on this clonotype: This could be a read error, since a much larger clone is one nucleotide away. J is TRBJ1-2 and V is TRBV11-1; D is perhaps TRBD1 (5 bases). The CDR3 has 15 residues. Germline values: CDR1 SGHAT, CDR2 FQDESV (reference sequence). V lost 4 bases and J 3 bases, leaving 15 bases between the germline ends. The CDR3 spells CASSSKGGEDYGYTF. The CDR3 region has the DNA TGTGCCAGCAGCTCCAAGGGAGGGGAGGACTATGGCTACACCTTC.